This T cell receptor beta chain was recorded in a study of T cell changes during pregnancy in multiple sclerosis (dated by TCRdb to about 2019). Background for the entire study: Changes in the T cell repertoire over the course of pregnancy were examined in this study in women with multiple sclerosis.

The CDR3, cysteine through phenylalanine, is 16 amino acids long. The entry retains the CDR3 DNA only, 48 bases that are in frame from base 1. According to the germline V gene, CDR1 reads MGHRA and CDR2 reads YSYEKL. Trimming leaves V shorter by 4 bases and J shorter by 7 bases, with the junction holding 10 bases beyond the gene matches. Of note for this clone: Its recognized antigen is unknown. No base-level quality is on record; no much larger clone is a single base apart.

Library preparation used the immunoSEQ multiplex PCR assay. TCRdb re-hosts the immuneACCESS table, in-frame sequences only. Its copies lack some clones; in the studies checked, an unresolved V gene accounts for under half of them, and the cause for the rest is not known. This sample has tens of thousands of clones in its table, and over 85% of those were observed once. The leading ten clones occupy around 0.76% of the sample. The sequenced sample was CD4+ T cells from peripheral blood mononuclear cells, obtained after pregnancy. The chain is made from TRBV4-1 and TRBJ2-1, with 10 bases in between that match TRBD1. This sequence originates from a female donor in good health, enrolled as a control in a pregnancy study. The CDR3 corresponds to CASSLLAGTGENEQFF. The nucleotide sequence reads as follows: TGCGCCAGCAGCCTCTTAGCCGGGACAGGGGAGAATGAGCAGTTCTTC.